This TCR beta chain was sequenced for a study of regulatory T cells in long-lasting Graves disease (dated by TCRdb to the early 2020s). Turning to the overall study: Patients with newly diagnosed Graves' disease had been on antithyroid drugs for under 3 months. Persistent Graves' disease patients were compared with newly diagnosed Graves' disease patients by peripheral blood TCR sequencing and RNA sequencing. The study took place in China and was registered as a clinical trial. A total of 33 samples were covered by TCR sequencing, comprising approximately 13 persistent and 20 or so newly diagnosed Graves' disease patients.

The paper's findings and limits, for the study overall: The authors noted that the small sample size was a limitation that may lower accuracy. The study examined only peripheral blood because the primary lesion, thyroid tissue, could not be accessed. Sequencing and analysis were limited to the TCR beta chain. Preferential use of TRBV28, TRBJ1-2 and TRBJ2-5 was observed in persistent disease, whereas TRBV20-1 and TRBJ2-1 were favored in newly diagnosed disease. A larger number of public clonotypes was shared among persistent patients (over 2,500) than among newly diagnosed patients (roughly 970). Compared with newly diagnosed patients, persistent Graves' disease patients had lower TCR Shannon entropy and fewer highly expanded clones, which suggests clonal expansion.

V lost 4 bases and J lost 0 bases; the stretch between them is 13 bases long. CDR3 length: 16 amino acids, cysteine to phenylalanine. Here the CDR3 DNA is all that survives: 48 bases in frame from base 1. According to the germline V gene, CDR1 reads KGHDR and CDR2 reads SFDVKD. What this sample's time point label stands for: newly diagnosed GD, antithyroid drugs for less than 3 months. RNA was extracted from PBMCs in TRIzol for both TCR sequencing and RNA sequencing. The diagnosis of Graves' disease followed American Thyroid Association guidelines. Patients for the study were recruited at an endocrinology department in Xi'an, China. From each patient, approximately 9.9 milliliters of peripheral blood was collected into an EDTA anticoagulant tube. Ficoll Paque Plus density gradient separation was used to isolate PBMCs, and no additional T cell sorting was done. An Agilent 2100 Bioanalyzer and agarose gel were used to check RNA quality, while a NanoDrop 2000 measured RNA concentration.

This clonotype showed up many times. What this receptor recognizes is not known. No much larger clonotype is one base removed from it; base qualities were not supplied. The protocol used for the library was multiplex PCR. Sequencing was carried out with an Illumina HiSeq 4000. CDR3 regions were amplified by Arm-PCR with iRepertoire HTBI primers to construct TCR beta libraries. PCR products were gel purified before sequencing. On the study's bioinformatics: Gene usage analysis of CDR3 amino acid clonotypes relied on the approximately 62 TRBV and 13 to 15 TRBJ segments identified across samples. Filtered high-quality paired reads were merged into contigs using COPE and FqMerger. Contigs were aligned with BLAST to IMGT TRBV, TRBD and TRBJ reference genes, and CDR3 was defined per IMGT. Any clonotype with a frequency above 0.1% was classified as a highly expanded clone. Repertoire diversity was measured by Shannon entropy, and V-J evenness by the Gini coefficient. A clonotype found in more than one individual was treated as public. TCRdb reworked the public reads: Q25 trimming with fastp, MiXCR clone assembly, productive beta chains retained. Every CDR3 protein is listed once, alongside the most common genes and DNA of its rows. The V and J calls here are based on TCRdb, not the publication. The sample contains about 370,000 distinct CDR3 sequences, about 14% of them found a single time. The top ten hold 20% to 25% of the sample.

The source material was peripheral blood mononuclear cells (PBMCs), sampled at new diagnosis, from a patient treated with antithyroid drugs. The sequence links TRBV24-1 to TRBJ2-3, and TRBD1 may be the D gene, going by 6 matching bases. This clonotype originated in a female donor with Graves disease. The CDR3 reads CATSDPTGTSTDTQYF. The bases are TGTGCCACCAGTGACCCAACAGGGACGAGCACAGATACGCAGTATTTT.